This passage covers 25 T cell receptor beta chains from one sample sequenced in a study of T cell repertoires in cytomegalovirus infection. TCRdb re-derived calls from the reads in MiXCR, one entry per CDR3 protein. The sample shows about 250,000 distinct CDR3 sequences, over 9% of them seen only once. The sequencing sample was made of PBMCs. The receptors derive from a human donor in good health (CMV status not recorded). Some clones in this sample may be carry-over from other donors' samples.

There are many counts of this clonotype. The chain is built from TRBV7-9 and TRBJ2-1, with D perhaps being TRBD1 or TRBD2 (5 bases each). CDR3 length equals 15 residues. Germline CDR1 and CDR2: SEHNR and FQNEAQ (reference sequence). The V end lost 5 bases, the J end lost 2 bases, and 13 bases lay between the germline ends. The CDR3 DNA follows: TGTGCCAGCAGCCCACCGGGACCGACCTACAATGAGCAGTTCTTC. Its protein is CASSPPGPTYNEQFF.

This clonotype was recorded many times. This chain links TRBV28 with TRBJ2-5; D gene uncertain. Germline V gene data show CDR1 as MDHEN and CDR2 as SYDVKM. CDR3 length: 15 residues. The ends were cut back, 4 bases at V and 2 bases at J, with 14 bases in the middle. The CDR3 DNA reads TGTGCCAGCAGTTCCCCGACGGCTGGTCAAGAGACCCAGTACTTC. It yields the protein CASSSPTAGQETQYF. Looking up the rest from reference TRBV28 and TRBJ2-5 gives the full variable domain: DVKVTQSSRYLVKRTGEKVFLECVQDMDHENMFWYRQDPGLGLRLIYFSYDVKMKEKGDIPEGYSVSREKKERFSLILESASTNQTSMYLCASSSPTAGQETQYFGPGTRLLVL.

In its sample, this clonotype was seen many times. The chain joins TRBV19 to TRBJ1-1; 9 bases fit TRBD1. This CDR3 contains 17 residues. Looked up from germline, CDR1 is LNHDA and CDR2 is SQIVND (reference sequence). V shed 6 bases and J 4 bases; nucleotides not matched to a gene: 15. CDR3 sequence (DNA): TGTGCCAGTAGGATGAGGGACAGGGCAGGGGGATCCACTGAAGCTTTCTTT. It yields the protein CASRMRDRAGGSTEAFF.

The rearrangement uses TRBV28 and TRBJ1-2, with D perhaps TRBD1 (6 bases). There are 12 residues in the CDR3. The germline V gene has CDR1 MDHEN and CDR2 SYDVKM. V was cut by 8 bases and J by 2 bases, with 9 bases left in between. CDR3 DNA: TGTGCCAGCCACAGGGAAAACTATGGCTACACCTTC. This encodes CASHRENYGYTF.

This clonotype occurred a few times. The chain uses TRBV6-4 and TRBJ1-1; D remains unclear. Trimming removed 5 bases from V and 3 bases from J, with 10 bases in between. The CDR3 covers 13 residues. The V gene's germline CDR1 is MRHNA and CDR2 SNTAGT. The CDR3 DNA is TGTGCCAGCAGTCCCGAGTCAGACACTGAAGCTTTCTTT. This codes for CASSPESDTEAFF.

This chain uses TRBV19 with TRBJ2-3; 10 bases map to TRBD2. The J segment lost 1 base and the V segment lost 3 bases, leaving 1 base of the junction unmatched. The CDR3 has 15 residues. Germline V gene sequence: CDR1 LNHDA, CDR2 SQIVND (reference sequence). The CDR3 spells CASSITSGGTDTQYF. CDR3 nucleotide sequence: TGTGCCAGTAGTATTACTAGCGGGGGCACAGATACGCAGTATTTT.

This clonotype has at least ten counts. The V call is TRBV7-2, the J call TRBJ1-4, with 8 positions matching TRBD1. Germline V gene lookup returns CDR1 SGHTA and CDR2 FQGNSA. CDR3 length equals 16 residues. Germline trimming cut 1 base from V and 8 bases from J; bases unmatched to any gene: 9. The CDR3 DNA is TGTGCCAGCAGCTTAGACGGAGACAGGGGAGGAGAAAAACTGTTTTTT. Translated: CASSLDGDRGGEKLFF.

This clonotype was observed a single time. The chain has TRBV20-1 and TRBJ2-5; D is perhaps TRBD2 (5 bases). CDR1 and CDR2 (germline): DFQATT, SNEGSKA (reference sequence). The CDR3 is 17 residues long. Trimming left V 0 bases short and J 3 bases short, with 20 bases between. The CDR3 DNA reads TGCAGTGCTAGAGATTATCGGCTAGTCGGGGAAAAAGAGACCCAGTACTTC. Protein sequence: CSARDYRLVGEKETQYF.

In this sample, this clonotype turned up a few times. The J gene is TRBJ1-1, the V gene TRBV11-3; 11 bases line up with TRBD1. V dropped 5 bases and J dropped 7; count of bases not matched to a gene: 12. This CDR3 spans 16 amino acids. Germline values: CDR1 SGHNT, CDR2 YENEEA. CDR3 loop: CASSRRPDRGRNEAFF. In DNA, the CDR3 is TGTGCCAGCAGCCGTAGACCGGACAGGGGGCGGAATGAAGCTTTCTTT.

This clonotype was picked up a small number of times. V and J are TRBV24-1 and TRBJ2-7; TRBD1 is a possible D gene (5 bases). CDR1 and CDR2 from the germline V gene are KGHDR and SFDVKD. This CDR3 contains 15 residues. V gave up 3 bases and J gave up 0 bases, with 11 bases separating them. The CDR3 is CATSDPQESSYEQYF. DNA of the CDR3: TGTGCCACCAGTGATCCACAGGAGAGCTCCTACGAGCAGTACTTC.

In the case of this clonotype: At one boundary the junction diverges from the germline segment, which might be a read error. The chain uses TRBV28 and TRBJ2-3; the match to TRBD1 covers 8 bases. Germline CDR1 reads MDHEN; CDR2 reads SYDVKM. The CDR3 consists of 15 residues. As DNA, the CDR3 is TGTGCCAGCAGCCCGACAGGGGTTCGCACAGGTACGCAGTATTTT. This translates into CASSPTGVRTGTQYF.

This sequence joins TRBV29-1 and TRBJ1-6; TRBD1 is a possible D gene (5 bases). The CDR3 runs to 14 residues. From germline, CDR1 is SQVTM and CDR2 ANQGSEA. V lost 6 bases and J 6 bases, leaving 15 bases between the germline ends. CDR3: CSVTLGAANSPLHF. The CDR3 coding sequence is TGCAGCGTAACTCTAGGGGCAGCTAATTCACCCCTCCACTTT.

This clonotype has a handful of counts. V usage is TRBV15 and J usage is TRBJ2-7; no definite D call. The CDR3 has 16 amino acids. The V gene lost 0 bases and the J gene lost 3 bases, with 15 bases spanning the gap. Germline CDR1 is LNHNV and CDR2 is YYDKDF (reference sequence). CDR3 sequence: CATSRDLGTPSYEQYF. CDR3 in DNA: TGTGCCACCAGCAGAGATCTGGGCACCCCTAGCTACGAGCAGTACTTC.

This clonotype has ten or more counts. This chain links TRBV7-2 with TRBJ1-2; D uncertain. Trimming left V 5 bases short and J 4 bases short, with 14 bases between. The CDR3 is 14 residues long. Germline CDR1 is SGHTA and CDR2 is FQGNSA. DNA for the CDR3: TGTGCCAGCAGCCCCGGTGGGGAAAGCTATGGCTACACCTTC. Its translation is CASSPGGESYGYTF.

This clonotype was detected a few times. The rearrangement links TRBV20-1 to TRBJ2-3; weak D call: TRBD2 (6 bases). The length of the CDR3 is 15 residues. The germline gives CDR1 DFQATT, CDR2 SNEGSKA (reference sequence). Trimming stripped 6 bases from V and 0 bases from J, with 16 bases between. CDR3 amino acids: CSAVGVAASTDTQYF. In nucleotides, the CDR3 is TGCAGTGCGGTCGGGGTAGCGGCTAGCACAGATACGCAGTATTTT.

This clonotype appeared many times. CDR3 DNA: TGTGCCAGCAGATACCTCTATGGCTACACCTTC. The encoded protein is CASRYLYGYTF. The chain carries TRBV6-5 and TRBJ1-2; D unresolved. This CDR3 region has 11 residues. Trimming cost V 6 bases and J 4 bases, with 6 bases left between them. CDR1 MNHEY and CDR2 SVGAGI come from the germline V gene.

This clonotype was recorded many times. For the CDR3, the DNA is TGTGCCAGCAGCTTAGGGACAGGGCCAGATACGCAGTATTTT. Translation gives CASSLGTGPDTQYF. The V and J genes are TRBV7-3 and TRBJ2-3, with 9 bases lining up with TRBD1. V lost 2 bases, J lost 4 bases, and 1 base stayed unmatched. There are 14 residues in the CDR3. Germline lookup yields CDR1 SGHTA and CDR2 FQGTGA.

The gene calls are TRBV7-2 and TRBJ2-7; 12 bases fit TRBD2. Germline-derived CDR1 and CDR2 are SGHTA and FQGNSA. This CDR3 contains 17 residues. After removal of 3 bases from V and 1 base from J, the junction contained 7 bases not matched to a gene. The CDR3 DNA reads as TGTGCCAGCAGCTTTGGGCTAGCGGGAGGGATGTCCTACGAGCAGTACTTC. Protein: CASSFGLAGGMSYEQYF.

This clonotype was recorded many times. The chain joins TRBV14 to TRBJ1-1, with TRBD1 as a possible D gene (5 bases). This CDR3 has 14 residues. The germline CDR1 and CDR2 sequences are SGHDN and FVKESK. Between the trimmed V and J ends, which lost 4 bases and 6 bases, there was a span of 15 bases. The CDR3 loop reads CASSLRRGLAEAFF. In DNA form, the CDR3 reads TGTGCCAGCAGCCTAAGAAGGGGCCTCGCTGAAGCTTTCTTT.

This clonotype has more than one count but fewer than ten. V and J are TRBV19 and TRBJ2-2; 9 positions match TRBD1. The CDR3 sequence is 15 residues long. From germline, CDR1 is LNHDA and CDR2 SQIVND (reference sequence). The junction had 3 bases not matched to a gene; V was cut back by 3 bases and J by 4 bases. CDR3 coding DNA: TGTGCCAGTAGTATGGGACAGGGTAGCACCGGGGAGCTGTTTTTT. It codes for CASSMGQGSTGELFF.

The chain uses TRBV6-2 or TRBV6-3 and TRBJ2-7; D gene unclear. The germline V gene has CDR1 MNHEY and CDR2 SVGEGT. V was pared by 2 bases and J by 3 bases, with 11 bases between. The length of the CDR3 is 14 residues. The CDR3 reads CASSYLRPVYEQYF. Written as DNA, the CDR3 is TGTGCCAGCAGTTACCTTCGGCCGGTCTACGAGCAGTACTTC.

This clonotype was counted at least ten times. The genes are TRBV28 and TRBJ2-4; possible D gene TRBD1, 6 bases. Trimming stripped 5 bases from V and 1 base from J, with 12 bases between. Germline V gene data show CDR1 as MDHEN and CDR2 as SYDVKM. This CDR3 has 15 residues. CDR3 bases: TGTGCCAGCAGTCCCCGGACAGTCGCCAAAAACATTCAGTACTTC. Protein product: CASSPRTVAKNIQYF.

This clonotype has a count of ten or more. The V call is TRBV28, the J call TRBJ1-5; D perhaps matches TRBD1 (5 bases). Per the germline V gene, CDR1 is MDHEN and CDR2 is SYDVKM. The CDR3 consists of 14 residues. The V end was cut by 7 bases, the J end by 5 bases, with 15 bases between. The DNA for the CDR3 is TGTGCCAGCATCACAGGACATACCTATCAGCCCCAGCATTTT. It codes for CASITGHTYQPQHF.

As regards this clonotype: A much larger clone differs by one base, so this may be a read error. Likely a read error: the CDR3 ends without its conserved phenylalanine or tryptophan. V and J are TRBV6-1 and TRBJ1-6; D possibly corresponds to TRBD1 (5 bases). The V end lost 6 bases, the J end lost 2 bases, and 14 bases lay between the germline ends. The CDR3 runs 16 residues. The germline V gene encodes CDR1 MNHNS and CDR2 SASEGT. Here the CDR3 DNA reads TGTGCCAGCAGCCGGGACGCTCCGACCTATAATTCACCCCTCCACGTT. Protein sequence: CASSRDAPTYNSPLHV.

V and J are TRBV7-2 and TRBJ1-5; D not certain. Germline CDR1 reads SGHTA; CDR2 reads FQGNSA. The CDR3 spans 14 residues. V lost 3 bases to trimming and J lost 0 bases, with 6 bases between them. CDR3 coding DNA: TGTGCCAGCAGCTTTTTGAATAGCAATCAGCCCCAGCATTTT. Amino acids: CASSFLNSNQPQHF.